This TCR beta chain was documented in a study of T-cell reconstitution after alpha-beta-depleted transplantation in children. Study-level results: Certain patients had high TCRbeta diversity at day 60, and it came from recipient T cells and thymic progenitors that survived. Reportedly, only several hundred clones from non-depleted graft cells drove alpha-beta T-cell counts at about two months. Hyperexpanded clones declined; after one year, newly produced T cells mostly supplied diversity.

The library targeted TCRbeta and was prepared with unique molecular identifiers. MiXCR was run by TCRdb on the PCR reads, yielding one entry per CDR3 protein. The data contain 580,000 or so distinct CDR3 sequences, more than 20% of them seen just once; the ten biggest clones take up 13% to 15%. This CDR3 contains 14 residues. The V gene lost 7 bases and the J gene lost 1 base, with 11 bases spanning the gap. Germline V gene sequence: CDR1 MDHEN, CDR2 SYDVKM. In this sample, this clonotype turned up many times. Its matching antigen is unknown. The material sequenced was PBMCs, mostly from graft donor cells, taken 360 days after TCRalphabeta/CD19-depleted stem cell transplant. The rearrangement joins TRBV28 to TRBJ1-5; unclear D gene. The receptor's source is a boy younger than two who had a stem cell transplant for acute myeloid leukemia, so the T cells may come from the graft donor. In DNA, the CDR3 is TGTGCCAGCACGTGGCTTCAGAGCAATCAGCCCCAGCATTTT. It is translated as CASTWLQSNQPQHF.